Following are 10 T cell receptor beta chains from one sample sequenced in a study of read filtering for tumor transcriptome and immune sequencing. Molecular barcoded adaptors covering alpha/delta and beta/gamma chains were used on roughly 370 ng RNA. A single record per CDR3 protein comes from TCRdb applying MiXCR to the reads. The data contain 100,000 to 150,000 distinct CDR3 sequences, approximately 13% of them singletons. The sequencing sample was made of a population of CD138-negative cells sorted from bone marrow. All receptors come from a donor at least 40 years old with multiple myeloma.

Ten or more counts support this clonotype. The chain couples TRBV20-1 to TRBJ2-2; D perhaps matches TRBD2 (5 bases). Germline CDR1 DFQATT, CDR2 SNEGSKA (reference sequence). V gave up 1 base and J gave up 3 bases, with 12 bases separating them. This CDR3 is 15 amino acids long. CDR3 DNA sequence: TGCAGTGCTAGAGCCGCCGGGCGGGACACCGGGGAGCTGTTTTTT. Amino acids: CSARAAGRDTGELFF.

Comment on this clonotype: A much larger clone lies one base from this, so it may be a read error. The gene calls are TRBV20-1 and TRBJ2-3; D is tentatively TRBD1 or TRBD2 (5 bases each). The CDR3 length is 14 residues. Germline lookup yields CDR1 DFQATT and CDR2 SNEGSKA (reference sequence). Trimming took off 5 bases at V and 0 bases at J, with 12 bases between the two ends. CDR3 sequence (DNA): TGCAGTGCTGGGGACGGCATTAGCACAGATACGCAGTATTTT. As protein: CSAGDGISTDTQYF.

This clonotype was picked up many times. The chain employs TRBV11-2 and TRBJ2-3, with 7 nucleotides matching TRBD1. From germline, CDR1 is SGHAT and CDR2 FQNNGV. The CDR3 has 14 amino acids. The ends lost 6 bases at V and 0 bases at J; junction bases unmatched: 3. CDR3 residues: CASRTTGSTDTQYF. In DNA form, the CDR3 reads TGTGCCAGCAGAACGACAGGGAGCACAGATACGCAGTATTTT.

This clonotype was detected ten times or more. The CDR3 nucleotides are TGTGCCAGCAGCTTAGTTGCAGACCAGCCCCAGCATTTT. Translation gives CASSLVADQPQHF. The V call is TRBV7-9, the J call TRBJ1-5; D gene uncertain. Germline lookup yields CDR1 SEHNR and CDR2 FQNEAQ (reference sequence). The CDR3 spans 13 residues. V was shortened by 1 base and J by 7 bases, with 8 bases between the two germline ends.

J is TRBJ2-1 and V is TRBV5-5, with 8 bases fitting TRBD2. Germline V gene sequence: CDR1 SGHKS, CDR2 YYEKEE (reference sequence). The CDR3 covers 16 residues. The V and J ends lost 4 bases and 0 bases, in that order; junction bases with no gene match: 6. The CDR3 loop reads CASSAASGRSYNEQFF. The CDR3 DNA reads TGTGCCAGCAGCGCGGCTAGCGGGCGCTCCTACAATGAGCAGTTCTTC.

This clonotype was picked up one time. A junction boundary mismatches the germline segment, possibly from a read error. This chain connects TRBV25-1 to TRBJ2-1; the D gene is possibly TRBD2 (6 bases). There are 15 residues in the CDR3. Germline V lookup: CDR1 MGHDK, CDR2 SYGVNS. The CDR3 nucleotides read TGTGCCAGTAGTGAATGGGGGACTCGCGACAATGAGCAGTTCTTC. It encodes CASSEWGTRDNEQFF.

This clonotype has a count of ten or more. The rearrangement links TRBV7-2 to TRBJ1-5; a possible D gene is TRBD1 (5 bases). V shed 8 bases and J shed 2 bases, with 19 bases lying between them. The CDR3 runs to 16 residues. CDR1 and CDR2 (germline): SGHTA, FQGNSA. CDR3 nucleotide sequence: TGTGCCAGCGCCTCCCCCGACAGCATGGGCAATCAGCCCCAGCATTTT. It encodes CASASPDSMGNQPQHF.

DNA of the CDR3: TGTGCCAGCAGCCGATTTTTGCGGGAGTTTGATCCAGATACGCAGTATTTT. Translating it yields CASSRFLREFDPDTQYF. This rearrangement joins TRBV3-1 to TRBJ2-3; 7 positions match TRBD2. V lost 4 bases and J lost 4; bases outside the gene matches: 14. This CDR3 spans 17 amino acids. Looked up from germline, CDR1 is LGHDT and CDR2 is YNNKEL (reference sequence).

This clonotype was found a few times. A read error may produce the germline difference seen at one junction end. V usage is TRBV5-1 and J usage is TRBJ2-1, with 12 bases lining up with TRBD2. Per the germline V gene, CDR1 is SGHRS and CDR2 is YFSETQ. The CDR3 sequence is 17 residues long. CDR3 DNA sequence: TGCGCCGGCAGCTTGAGTCTAGCGGGAGGGCCCTACAATGAGCAGTTCTTC. Residues: CAGSLSLAGGPYNEQFF.

The chain couples TRBV7-9 to TRBJ2-7; either TRBD1 or TRBD2 may fit D (5 bases each). Looked up from germline, CDR1 is SEHNR and CDR2 is FQNEAQ (reference sequence). The ends were cut back, 4 bases at V and 5 bases at J, with 12 bases in the middle. This CDR3 has 13 residues. This CDR3 reads CASSSGTRDEQYF. For the CDR3, the DNA is TGTGCCAGCAGCTCAGGGACGCGAGACGAGCAGTACTTC.